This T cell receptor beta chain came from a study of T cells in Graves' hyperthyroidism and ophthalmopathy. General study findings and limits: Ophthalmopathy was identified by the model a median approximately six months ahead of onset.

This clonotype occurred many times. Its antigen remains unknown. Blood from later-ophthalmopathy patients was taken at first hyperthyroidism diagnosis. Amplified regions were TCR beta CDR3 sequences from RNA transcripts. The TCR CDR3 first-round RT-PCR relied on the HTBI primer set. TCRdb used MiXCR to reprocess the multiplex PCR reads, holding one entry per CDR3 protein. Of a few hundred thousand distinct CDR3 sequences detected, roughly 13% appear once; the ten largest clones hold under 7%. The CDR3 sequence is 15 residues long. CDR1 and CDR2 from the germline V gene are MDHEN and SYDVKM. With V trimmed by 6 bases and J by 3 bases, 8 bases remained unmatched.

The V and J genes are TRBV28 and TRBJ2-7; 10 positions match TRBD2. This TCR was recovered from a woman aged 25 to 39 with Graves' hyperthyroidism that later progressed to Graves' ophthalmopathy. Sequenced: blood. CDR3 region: CASSGGGLAIYEQYF. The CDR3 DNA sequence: TGTGCCAGCAGCGGGGGGGGACTAGCGATCTACGAGCAGTACTTC.